This T cell receptor (beta chain) is from a study of T cells in Graves' hyperthyroidism and ophthalmopathy. The CDR3 consists of 14 residues. The V and J ends lost 5 bases and 6 bases, in that order; junction bases with no gene match: 4. CDR1 and CDR2 from the germline V gene are MDHEN and SYDVKM. RNA transcripts served as the template for amplifying TCR beta CDR3 regions. The study used the HTBI primer set for a first-round RT-PCR of the TCR CDR3. MiXCR was run by TCRdb on the multiplex PCR reads, yielding one entry per CDR3 protein. Counted here are 550,000 to 800,000 distinct CDR3 sequences, roughly 17% occurring once; the ten biggest clones make up less than 20%. This clonotype showed up many times.

The sequence was obtained from a man between 50 and 59 years old with Graves' hyperthyroidism. This chain uses TRBV28 with TRBJ1-6; 7 nucleotides agree with TRBD1. The sample comprised blood. The CDR3 protein is CASSPGTANSPLHF. The CDR3, as DNA: TGTGCCAGCAGTCCCGGGACAGCTAATTCACCCCTCCACTTT. Looking up the rest from reference TRBV28 and TRBJ1-6 gives the full variable domain: DVKVTQSSRYLVKRTGEKVFLECVQDMDHENMFWYRQDPGLGLRLIYFSYDVKMKEKGDIPEGYSVSREKKERFSLILESASTNQTSMYLCASSPGTANSPLHFGNGTRLTVT.